This T cell receptor beta chain was identified during a study of neurological immune-mediated disorders. The unsorted libraries were prepared from 2 million PBMCs (stored at -80 C). Overall study findings and caveats: CDR3 amino acid sequences found in expanded clones were never shared across subjects, suggesting private repertoires in all groups.

A 10-nucleotide random UMI tagged transcripts in template-switch 5'RACE cDNA synthesis. In each sequencing run, over 180 million TCR-beta sequences were generated from 15-18 subjects. TCRdb independently ran MiXCR on the 5' RACE reads; one entry per CDR3 protein. The repertoire consists of tens of thousands of distinct CDR3 sequences, with roughly 7% occurring once and the leading ten covering 4.4%. Germline-derived CDR1 and CDR2 are SGHRS and YFSETQ. The CDR3 has 13 residues. Between the trimmed V and J ends, which lost 0 bases and 6 bases, there was a span of 9 bases. At least ten counts were recorded for this clonotype. Its target is not known.

What was sequenced was PBMCs. The source is a woman in her forties in good health. The V and J genes are TRBV5-1 and TRBJ1-2; D is unresolved. In nucleotides, the CDR3 is TGCGCCAGCAGCTTGGTCCCCGGGGATGGCTACACCTTC. Its translation is CASSLVPGDGYTF.